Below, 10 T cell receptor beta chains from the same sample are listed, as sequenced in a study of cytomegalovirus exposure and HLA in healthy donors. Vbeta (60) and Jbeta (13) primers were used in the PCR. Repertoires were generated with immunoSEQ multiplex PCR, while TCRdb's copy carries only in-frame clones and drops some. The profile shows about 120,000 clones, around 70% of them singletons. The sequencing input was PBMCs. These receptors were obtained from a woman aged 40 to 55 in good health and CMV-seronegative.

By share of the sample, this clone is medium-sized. The CDR3 coding sequence is TGTGCCAGCAGGAAACTAGCGGGAGCCGACAATGAGCAGTTCTTC. This sequence encodes CASRKLAGADNEQFF. The chain recombines TRBV2 with TRBJ2-1; 11 bases match TRBD2. The CDR3 has 15 residues. V gave up 6 bases and J gave up 5 bases; unmatched junction bases: 6. Germline V gene lookup returns CDR1 SNHLY and CDR2 FYNNEI.

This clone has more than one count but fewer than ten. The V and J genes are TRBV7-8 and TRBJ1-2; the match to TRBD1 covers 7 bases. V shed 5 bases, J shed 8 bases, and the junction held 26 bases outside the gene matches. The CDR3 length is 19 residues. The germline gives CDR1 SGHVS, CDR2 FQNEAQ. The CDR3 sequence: CASSLWKLPGQRIIEGYTF. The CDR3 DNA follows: TGTGCCAGCAGCCTCTGGAAGTTACCGGGACAGAGGATTATAGAGGGCTACACCTTC.

The CDR3 sequence is CASSQGRAPENEQFF. The CDR3 DNA follows: TGCGCCAGCAGCCAAGGCAGGGCCCCGGAGAATGAGCAGTTCTTC. The chain couples TRBV4-3 to TRBJ2-1; possible D gene TRBD1, 5 bases. Germline V gene lookup returns CDR1 LGHNA and CDR2 YSLEER. V lost 1 base, J lost 7 bases, and 14 bases lay in between. CDR3 size: 15 residues.

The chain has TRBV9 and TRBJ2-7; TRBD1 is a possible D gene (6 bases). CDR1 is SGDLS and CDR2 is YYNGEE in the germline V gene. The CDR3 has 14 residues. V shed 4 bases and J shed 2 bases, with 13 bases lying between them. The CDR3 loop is CASSPRQATYEQYF. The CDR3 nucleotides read TGTGCCAGCAGCCCTAGACAGGCCACCTACGAGCAGTACTTC.

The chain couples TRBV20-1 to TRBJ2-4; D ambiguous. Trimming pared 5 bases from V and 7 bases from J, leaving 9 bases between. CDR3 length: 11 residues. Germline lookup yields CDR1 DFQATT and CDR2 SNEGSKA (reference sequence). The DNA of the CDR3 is TGCAGTGCTCCTACTAATAACATTCAGTACTTC. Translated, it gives CSAPTNNIQYF.

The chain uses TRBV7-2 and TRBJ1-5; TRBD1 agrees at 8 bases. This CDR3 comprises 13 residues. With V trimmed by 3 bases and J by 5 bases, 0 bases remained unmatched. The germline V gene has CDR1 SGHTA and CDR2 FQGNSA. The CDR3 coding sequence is TGTGCCAGCAGCTTGGACAGGGATCAGCCCCAGCATTTT. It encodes CASSLDRDQPQHF.

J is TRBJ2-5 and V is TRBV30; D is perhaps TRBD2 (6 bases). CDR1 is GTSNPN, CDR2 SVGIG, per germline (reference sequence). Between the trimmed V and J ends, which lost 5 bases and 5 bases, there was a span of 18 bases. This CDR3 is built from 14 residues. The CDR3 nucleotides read TGTGCCTGGGAATCAGGGCCTGGGGGGGAGACCCAGTACTTC. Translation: CAWESGPGGETQYF.

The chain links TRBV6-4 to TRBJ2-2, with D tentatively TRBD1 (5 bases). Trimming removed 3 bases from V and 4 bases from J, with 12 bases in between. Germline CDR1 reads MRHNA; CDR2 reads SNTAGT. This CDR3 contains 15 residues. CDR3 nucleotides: TGTGCCAGCAGTGAGAGCAGGGCCGGCACCGGGGAGCTGTTTTTT. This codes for CASSESRAGTGELFF.

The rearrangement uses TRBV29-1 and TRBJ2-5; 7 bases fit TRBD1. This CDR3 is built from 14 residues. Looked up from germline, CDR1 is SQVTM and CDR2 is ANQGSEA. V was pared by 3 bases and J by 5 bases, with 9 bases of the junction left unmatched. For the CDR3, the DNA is TGCAGCGTTGACACGGCAGGGGGTAGGGAGACCCAGTACTTC. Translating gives CSVDTAGGRETQYF. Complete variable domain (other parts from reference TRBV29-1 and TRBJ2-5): SAVISQKPSRDICQRGTSLTIQCQVDSQVTMMFWYRQQPGQSLTLIATANQGSEATYESGFVIDKFPISRPNLTFSTLTVSNMSPEDSSIYLCSVDTAGGRETQYFGPGTRLLVL.

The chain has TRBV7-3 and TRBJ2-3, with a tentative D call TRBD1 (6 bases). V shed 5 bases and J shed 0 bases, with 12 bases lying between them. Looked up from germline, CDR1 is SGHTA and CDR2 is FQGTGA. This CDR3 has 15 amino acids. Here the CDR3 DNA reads TGTGCCAGCAGCCTGGACAGAATTAGCACAGATACGCAGTATTTT. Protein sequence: CASSLDRISTDTQYF.